A selection of T cell receptor beta chains follows, all from one sample in a study of cytomegalovirus exposure and HLA in healthy donors. TCRdb keeps only in-frame clones here, not all; method: immunoSEQ multiplex PCR. The data contain a few hundred thousand clones, around 81% of them singletons. Specimen: PBMCs. These receptors all stem from a woman in her sixties or seventies in good health and CMV-seropositive. The CDR3 runs from the conserved cysteine through the conserved F or W. D genes are given only for firm matches. Where a row states a size, it is once, few, many or the class of an expanded clone; other rows omit it.

J gene: TRBJ2-5
CDR3 length: 17
V gene: TRBV5-6
clone size: NA
D gene: TRBD2
CDR3 DNA: TGTGCCAGCAGCCGGGGACTAGCCCACACGGGGGAGGAGACCCAGTACTTC
CDR3 protein: CASSRGLAHTGEETQYF

J gene: TRBJ1-2
CDR3 length: 14
V gene: TRBV27
clone size: NA
D gene: NA
CDR3 DNA: TGTGCCAGCAGTCTACAGGGAGAGAACTATGGCTACACCTTC
CDR3 protein: CASSLQGENYGYTF

J gene: TRBJ2-1
CDR3 length: 14
V gene: TRBV28
clone size: NA
D gene: TRBD2
CDR3 DNA: TGTGCCAGCAGTTCTAGCGGACTATACAATGAGCAGTTCTTC
CDR3 protein: CASSSSGLYNEQFF

J gene: TRBJ2-7
CDR3 length: 15
V gene: TRBV6-5
clone size: NA
D gene: NA
CDR3 DNA: TGTGCCAGCAGTTACGGGAGCGTGGCTTTCTACGAGCAGTACTTC
CDR3 protein: CASSYGSVAFYEQYF

J gene: TRBJ2-2
CDR3 length: 14
V gene: TRBV6-6
clone size: NA
D gene: NA
CDR3 DNA: TGTGCCAGCAGTTTGTCAGGGGCAACCGGGGAGCTGTTTTTT
CDR3 protein: CASSLSGATGELFF

J gene: TRBJ2-1
CDR3 length: 16
V gene: TRBV12-5
clone size: NA
D gene: NA
CDR3 DNA: TGTGCTAGTGGTCGGACCGAGGGAGGCCCCTACAATGAGCAGTTCTTC
CDR3 protein: CASGRTEGGPYNEQFF

J gene: TRBJ1-1
CDR3 length: 14
V gene: TRBV7-9
clone size: NA
D gene: NA
CDR3 DNA: TGTGCCAGCAGTCGGGCAGGGGTGATCACTGAAGCTTTCTTT
CDR3 protein: CASSRAGVITEAFF

J gene: TRBJ2-1
CDR3 length: 12
V gene: TRBV29-1
clone size: NA
D gene: TRBD2
CDR3 DNA: TGCAGCGTTGGCGGGGGGCGGAATGAGCAGTTCTTC
CDR3 protein: CSVGGGRNEQFF

J gene: TRBJ2-5
CDR3 length: 15
V gene: TRBV28
clone size: NA
D gene: TRBD1
CDR3 DNA: TGTGCCAGCAGGACCGGGACAGGGACCCAAGAGACCCAGTACTTC
CDR3 protein: CASRTGTGTQETQYF

J gene: TRBJ1-5
CDR3 length: 14
V gene: TRBV18
clone size: NA
D gene: TRBD1
CDR3 DNA: TGTGCCAGCTCCCGGACAGGGAATAATCAGCCCCAGCATTTT
CDR3 protein: CASSRTGNNQPQHF

J gene: TRBJ2-5
CDR3 length: 14
V gene: TRBV19
clone size: NA
D gene: NA
CDR3 DNA: TGTGCCAGTAGCCACCCCCGACAGAAAGAGACCCAGTACTTC
CDR3 protein: CASSHPRQKETQYF

J gene: TRBJ1-2
CDR3 length: 13
V gene: TRBV28
clone size: NA
D gene: NA
CDR3 DNA: TGTGCCAGCAGGTCGGCGGGAAACTATGGCTACACCTTC
CDR3 protein: CASRSAGNYGYTF

J gene: TRBJ2-7
CDR3 length: 12
V gene: TRBV7-9
clone size: NA
D gene: NA
CDR3 DNA: TGTTCCAGCAGCTTTTCAGGGAACGAGCAGTACTTC
CDR3 protein: CSSSFSGNEQYF

J gene: TRBJ1-1
CDR3 length: 15
V gene: TRBV7-9
clone size: NA
D gene: NA
CDR3 DNA: TGTTCCAGCAGCTTAGAAGACAGTTTGAACACTGAAGCTTTCTTT
CDR3 protein: CSSSLEDSLNTEAFF

J gene: TRBJ2-5
CDR3 length: 15
V gene: TRBV7-2
clone size: NA
D gene: NA
CDR3 DNA: TGTGCCAGCAGACCAGAGCAGGCCTCGGCTGAGACCCAGTACTTC
CDR3 protein: CASRPEQASAETQYF

J gene: TRBJ2-3
CDR3 length: 17
V gene: TRBV19
clone size: NA
D gene: TRBD1
CDR3 DNA: TGTGCCAGTAGTCCTACAGGGGGCGCCGGGTTAGCCCAGGCGCAGTATTTT
CDR3 protein: CASSPTGGAGLAQAQYF

J gene: TRBJ2-1
CDR3 length: 12
V gene: TRBV6-6
clone size: NA
D gene: NA
CDR3 DNA: TGTGCCAGCAGTCCCGGGGACAATGAGCAGTTCTTC
CDR3 protein: CASSPGDNEQFF

J gene: TRBJ2-3
CDR3 length: 17
V gene: TRBV12-5
clone size: NA
D gene: TRBD2
CDR3 DNA: TGTGCTAGTGCCCCGGGGACTAGCGGGAGAAGCACAGATACGCAGTATTTT
CDR3 protein: CASAPGTSGRSTDTQYF

J gene: TRBJ1-2
CDR3 length: 14
V gene: TRBV28
clone size: NA
D gene: NA
CDR3 DNA: TGTGCCAGCACCTTGACAGGACGTCCCTATGGCTACACCTTC
CDR3 protein: CASTLTGRPYGYTF

J gene: TRBJ1-1
CDR3 length: 15
V gene: TRBV5-1
clone size: NA
D gene: NA
CDR3 DNA: TGCGCCAGCAGCTTTCAAGACGGGATGGGCACTGAAGCTTTCTTT
CDR3 protein: CASSFQDGMGTEAFF

J gene: TRBJ1-1
CDR3 length: 13
V gene: TRBV29-1
clone size: NA
D gene: NA
CDR3 DNA: TGCAGCGTGGTTCAGGTCGTGAACACTGAAGCTTTCTTT
CDR3 protein: CSVVQVVNTEAFF

J gene: TRBJ1-2
CDR3 length: 15
V gene: TRBV19
clone size: once
D gene: NA
CDR3 DNA: TGTGCCAGTAGAACGAAAGGGACACAGTACTATGGCTACACCTTC
CDR3 protein: CASRTKGTQYYGYTF

J gene: TRBJ2-3
CDR3 length: 17
V gene: TRBV5-4
clone size: NA
D gene: TRBD2
CDR3 DNA: TGTGCCAGCAGCACCGGACTAGCGGGAGTGGGTACAGATACGCAGTATTTT
CDR3 protein: CASSTGLAGVGTDTQYF

J gene: TRBJ2-7
CDR3 length: 13
V gene: TRBV28
clone size: few
D gene: TRBD2
CDR3 DNA: TGTGCCAGCCTTACCGGGAGGGCCCGCGAGCAGTACTTC
CDR3 protein: CASLTGRAREQYF

J gene: TRBJ1-4
CDR3 length: 15
V gene: TRBV7-9
clone size: few
D gene: NA
CDR3 DNA: TGTGCCAGCAGCCCCACAGGAACAACTAATGAAAAACTGTTTTTT
CDR3 protein: CASSPTGTTNEKLFF

J gene: TRBJ2-3
CDR3 length: 11
V gene: TRBV6-1
clone size: few
D gene: NA
CDR3 DNA: TGTGCCAGCAGGCGGGCAGATACGCAGTATTTT
CDR3 protein: CASRRADTQYF

J gene: TRBJ1-2
CDR3 length: 13
V gene: TRBV5-1
clone size: NA
D gene: NA
CDR3 DNA: TGCGCCAGCAGCTTGGATACAGGGTTTGGCTACACCTTC
CDR3 protein: CASSLDTGFGYTF

J gene: TRBJ2-2
CDR3 length: 12
V gene: TRBV6-5
clone size: NA
D gene: NA
CDR3 DNA: TGTGCCAGCAGCCACCAGACCGGGGAGCTGTTTTTT
CDR3 protein: CASSHQTGELFF